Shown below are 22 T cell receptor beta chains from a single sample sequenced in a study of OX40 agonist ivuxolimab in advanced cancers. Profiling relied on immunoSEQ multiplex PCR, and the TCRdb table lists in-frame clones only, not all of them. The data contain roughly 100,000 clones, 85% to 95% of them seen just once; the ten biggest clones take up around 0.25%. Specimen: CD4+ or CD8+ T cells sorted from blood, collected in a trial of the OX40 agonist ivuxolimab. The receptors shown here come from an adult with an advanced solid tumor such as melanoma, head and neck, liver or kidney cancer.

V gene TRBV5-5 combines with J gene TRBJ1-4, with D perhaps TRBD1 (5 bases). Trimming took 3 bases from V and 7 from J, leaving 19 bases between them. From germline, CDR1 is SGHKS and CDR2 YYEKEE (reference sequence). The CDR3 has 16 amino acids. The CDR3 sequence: CASSYPSGRDIEKLFF. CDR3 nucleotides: TGTGCCAGCAGCTACCCCTCAGGGAGGGATATTGAAAAACTGTTTTTT.

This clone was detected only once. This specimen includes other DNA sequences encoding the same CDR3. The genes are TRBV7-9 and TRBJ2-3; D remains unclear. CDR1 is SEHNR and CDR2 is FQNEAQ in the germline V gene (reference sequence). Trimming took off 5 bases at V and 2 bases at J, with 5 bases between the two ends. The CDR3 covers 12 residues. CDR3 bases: TGTGCCAGCAGCCTTTCCACAGATACGCAGTATTTT. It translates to CASSLSTDTQYF.

The CDR3 bases are TGTGCCAGCAGCCGGGAGGGGATCACAGATACGCAGTATTTT. Protein product: CASSREGITDTQYF. This rearrangement joins TRBV4-2 to TRBJ2-3, with 7 bases identical to TRBD2. The CDR3 has 14 residues. J was trimmed by 2 bases and V by 4 bases; bases with no gene match: 3. Germline assignment: CDR1 LGHNA and CDR2 YNFKEQ.

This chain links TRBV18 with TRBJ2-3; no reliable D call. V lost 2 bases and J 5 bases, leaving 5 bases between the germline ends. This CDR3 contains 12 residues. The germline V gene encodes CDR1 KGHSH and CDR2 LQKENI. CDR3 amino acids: CASSPNEDTQYF. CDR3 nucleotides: TGTGCCAGCTCACCAAATGAAGATACGCAGTATTTT.

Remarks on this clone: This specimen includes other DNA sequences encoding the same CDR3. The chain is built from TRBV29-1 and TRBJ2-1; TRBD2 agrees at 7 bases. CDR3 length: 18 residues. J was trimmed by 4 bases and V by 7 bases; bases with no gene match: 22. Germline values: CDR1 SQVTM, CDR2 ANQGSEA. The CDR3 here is CSATGGGGARTKYNEQFF. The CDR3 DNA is TGCAGCGCCACGGGTGGGGGAGGGGCCCGAACCAAATACAATGAGCAGTTCTTC.

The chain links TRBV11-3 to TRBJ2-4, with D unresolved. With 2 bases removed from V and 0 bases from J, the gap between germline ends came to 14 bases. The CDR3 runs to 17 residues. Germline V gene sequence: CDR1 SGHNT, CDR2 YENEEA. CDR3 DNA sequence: TGTGCCAGCAGCTTACTGGGGATACTGGGAGCCAAAAACATTCAGTACTTC. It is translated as CASSLLGILGAKNIQYF.

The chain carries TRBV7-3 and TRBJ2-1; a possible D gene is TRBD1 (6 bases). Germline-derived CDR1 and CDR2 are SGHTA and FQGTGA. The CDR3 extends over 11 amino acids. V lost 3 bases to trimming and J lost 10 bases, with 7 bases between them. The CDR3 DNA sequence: TGTGCCAGCAGCTTGCAGGGGGAGCAGTTCTTC. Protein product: CASSLQGEQFF.

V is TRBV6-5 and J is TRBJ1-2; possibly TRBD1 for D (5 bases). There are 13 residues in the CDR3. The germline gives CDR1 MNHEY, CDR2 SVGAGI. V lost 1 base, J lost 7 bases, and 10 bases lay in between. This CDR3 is CASSYLGVRGYTF. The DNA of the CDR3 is TGTGCCAGCAGTTACTTGGGGGTTCGTGGCTACACCTTC.

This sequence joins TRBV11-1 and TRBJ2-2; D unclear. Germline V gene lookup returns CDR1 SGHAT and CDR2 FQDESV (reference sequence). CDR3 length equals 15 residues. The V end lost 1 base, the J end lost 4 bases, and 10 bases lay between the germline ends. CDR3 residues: CASSLGSWFTGELFF. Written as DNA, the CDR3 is TGTGCCAGCAGCTTAGGTTCGTGGTTCACCGGGGAGCTGTTTTTT.

The CDR3 DNA sequence: TGCGCCAGCAGCCAAGCCCTGGGCTACCAAGAGACCCAGTACTTC. It yields the protein CASSQALGYQETQYF. V usage is TRBV4-3 and J usage is TRBJ2-5; D remains unclear. Trimming shortened V by 1 base and J by 0 bases, and 9 bases separated the two germline ends. Germline CDR1 LGHNA, CDR2 YSLEER. The CDR3 is made up of 15 amino acids.

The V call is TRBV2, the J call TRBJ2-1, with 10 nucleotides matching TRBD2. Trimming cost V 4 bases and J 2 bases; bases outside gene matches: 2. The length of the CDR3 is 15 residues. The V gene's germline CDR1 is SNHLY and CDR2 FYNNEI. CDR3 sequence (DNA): TGTGCCAGCAGTGCTAGCGGGGGACCCTACAATGAGCAGTTCTTC. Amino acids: CASSASGGPYNEQFF.

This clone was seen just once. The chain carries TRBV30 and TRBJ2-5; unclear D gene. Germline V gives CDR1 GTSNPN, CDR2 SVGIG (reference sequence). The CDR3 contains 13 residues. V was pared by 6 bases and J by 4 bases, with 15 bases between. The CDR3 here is CACRRSPAETQYF. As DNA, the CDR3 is TGTGCCTGTCGCCGGAGTCCAGCAGAGACCCAGTACTTC. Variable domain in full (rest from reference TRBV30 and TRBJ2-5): SQTIHQWPATLVQPVGSPLSLECTVEGTSNPNLYWYRQAAGRGLQLLFYSVGIGQISSEVPQNLSASRPQDRQFILSSKKLLLSDSGFYLCACRRSPAETQYFGPGTRLLVL.

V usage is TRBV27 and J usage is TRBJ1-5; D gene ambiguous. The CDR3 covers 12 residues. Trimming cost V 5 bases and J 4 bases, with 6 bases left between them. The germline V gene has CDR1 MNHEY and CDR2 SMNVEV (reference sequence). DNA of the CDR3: TGTGCCAGCAGTCCCCGAAATCAGCCCCAGCATTTT. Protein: CASSPRNQPQHF.

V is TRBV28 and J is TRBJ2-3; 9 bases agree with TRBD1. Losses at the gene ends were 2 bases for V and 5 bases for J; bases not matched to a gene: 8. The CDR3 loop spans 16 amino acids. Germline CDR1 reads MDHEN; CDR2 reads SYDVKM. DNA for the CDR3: TGTGCCAGCAGTTTAGCCCAGGGACAGGGAGGAGATACGCAGTATTTT. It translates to CASSLAQGQGGDTQYF.

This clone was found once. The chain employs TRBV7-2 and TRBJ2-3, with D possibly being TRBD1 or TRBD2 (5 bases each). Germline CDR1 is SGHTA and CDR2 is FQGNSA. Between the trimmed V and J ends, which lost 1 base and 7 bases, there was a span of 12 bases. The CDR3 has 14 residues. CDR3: CASSLETGPHTQYF. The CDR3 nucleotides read TGTGCCAGCAGCTTAGAAACGGGGCCGCATACGCAGTATTTT. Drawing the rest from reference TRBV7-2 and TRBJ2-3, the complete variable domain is GAGVSQSPSNKVTEKGKDVELRCDPISGHTALYWYRQSLGQGLEFLIYFQGNSAPDKSGLPSDRFSAERTGGSVSTLTIQRTQQEDSAVYLCASSLETGPHTQYFGPGTRLTVL.

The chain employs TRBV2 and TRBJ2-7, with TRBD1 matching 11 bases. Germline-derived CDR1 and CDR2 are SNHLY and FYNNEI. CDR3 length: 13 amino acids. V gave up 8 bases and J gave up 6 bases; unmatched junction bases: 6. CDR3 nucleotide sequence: TGTGCCAGCGGGACAGGGGGGGTTTTCGAGCAGTACTTC. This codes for CASGTGGVFEQYF.

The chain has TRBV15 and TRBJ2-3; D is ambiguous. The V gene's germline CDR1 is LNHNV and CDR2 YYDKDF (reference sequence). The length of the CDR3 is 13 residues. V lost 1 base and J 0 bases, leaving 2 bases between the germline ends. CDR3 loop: CATSRASTDTQYF. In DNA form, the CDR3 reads TGTGCCACCAGCAGAGCTAGCACAGATACGCAGTATTTT.

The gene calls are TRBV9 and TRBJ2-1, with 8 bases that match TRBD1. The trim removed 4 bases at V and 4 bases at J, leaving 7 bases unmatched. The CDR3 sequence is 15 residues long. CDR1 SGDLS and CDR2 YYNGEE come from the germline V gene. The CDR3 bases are TGTGCCAGCAGCTCGACAGGGGCCCCTTACAATGAGCAGTTCTTC. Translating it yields CASSSTGAPYNEQFF.

The CDR3 coding sequence is TGTGCCAGCAGCGTAGGAGGGCCGGGTGGAAACACCATATATTTT. It translates to CASSVGGPGGNTIYF. The V call is TRBV9, the J call TRBJ1-3; D gene unclear. Germline CDR1 SGDLS, CDR2 YYNGEE. V lost 0 bases, J lost 3 bases, and 10 bases lay in between. There are 15 residues in the CDR3.

The CDR3 loop is CASTTGQETYGYTF. The CDR3 DNA reads TGTGCCAGTACAACAGGACAGGAAACCTATGGCTACACCTTC. The J gene is TRBJ1-2, the V gene TRBV6-1, with 7 positions matching TRBD1. This CDR3 is built from 14 residues. V was pared by 9 bases and J by 4 bases, with 11 bases of the junction left unmatched. Germline V lookup: CDR1 MNHNS, CDR2 SASEGT.

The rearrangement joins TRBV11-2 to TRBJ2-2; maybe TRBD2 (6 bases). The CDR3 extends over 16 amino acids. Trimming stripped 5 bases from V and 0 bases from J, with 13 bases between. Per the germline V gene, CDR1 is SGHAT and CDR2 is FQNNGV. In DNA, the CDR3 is TGTGCCAGCAGCCCCGCGCGGGACGCGAACACCGGGGAGCTGTTTTTT. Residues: CASSPARDANTGELFF.

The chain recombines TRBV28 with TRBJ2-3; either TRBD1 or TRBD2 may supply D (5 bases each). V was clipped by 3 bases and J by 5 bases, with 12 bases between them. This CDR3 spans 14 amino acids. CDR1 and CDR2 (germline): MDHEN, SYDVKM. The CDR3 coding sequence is TGTGCCAGCAGTTTCTTAGGGGACGAAGATACGCAGTATTTT. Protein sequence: CASSFLGDEDTQYF.